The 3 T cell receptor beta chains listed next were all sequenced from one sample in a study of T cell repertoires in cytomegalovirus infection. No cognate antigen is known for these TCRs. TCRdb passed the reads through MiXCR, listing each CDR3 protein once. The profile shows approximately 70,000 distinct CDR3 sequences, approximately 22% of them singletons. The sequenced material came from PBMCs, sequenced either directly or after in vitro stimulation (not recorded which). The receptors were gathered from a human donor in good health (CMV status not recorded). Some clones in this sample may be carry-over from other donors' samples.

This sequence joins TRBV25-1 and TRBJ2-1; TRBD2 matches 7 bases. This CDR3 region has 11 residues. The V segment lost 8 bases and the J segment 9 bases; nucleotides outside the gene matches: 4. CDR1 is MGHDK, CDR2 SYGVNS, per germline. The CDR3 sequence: CASGAGREQFF. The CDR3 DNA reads TGTGCCAGCGGAGCGGGACGTGAGCAGTTCTTC.

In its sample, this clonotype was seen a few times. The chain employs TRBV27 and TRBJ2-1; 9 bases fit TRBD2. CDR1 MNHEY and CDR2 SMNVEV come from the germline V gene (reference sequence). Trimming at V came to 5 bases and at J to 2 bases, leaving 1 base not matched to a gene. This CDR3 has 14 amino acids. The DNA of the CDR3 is TGTGCCAGCAGTCCTAGCGGGACCTACAATGAGCAGTTCTTC. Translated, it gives CASSPSGTYNEQFF.

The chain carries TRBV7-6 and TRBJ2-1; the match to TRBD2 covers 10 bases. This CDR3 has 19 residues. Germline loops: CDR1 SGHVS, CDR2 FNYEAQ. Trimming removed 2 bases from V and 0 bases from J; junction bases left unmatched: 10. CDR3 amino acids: CASSLRLAGEKSSYNEQFF. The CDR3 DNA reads TGTGCCAGCAGCTTAAGGCTAGCGGGAGAAAAGAGCTCCTACAATGAGCAGTTCTTC.